This is a list of T cell receptor beta chains from one sample in a study of control samples from healthy donors and cancer patients. Sequenced by immunoSEQ multiplex PCR; TCRdb stores in-frame clones only, minus some. The data contain about 110,000 clones, about 89% of them singletons. Sequenced input: blood. All receptors derive from a woman aged 50 to 65 in good health. CDR3s include the opening cysteine and the closing phenylalanine or tryptophan. Fields, in order: J gene, D gene, clone size, V gene, CDR3 protein, CDR3 DNA. D genes are given only for firm matches. Clone size is shown for a subset of rows, as once, few, many or a class of expanded clone.

TRBJ1-3,-,few,TRBV4-3,CASSQDLPSSGNTIYF,TGCGCCAGCAGCCAAGATCTCCCAAGCTCTGGAAACACCATATATTTT
TRBJ1-4,-,-,TRBV30,CAWSVHSAQGIDF,TGTGCCTGGAGTGTACACTCGGCGCAGGGAATCGATTTT
TRBJ2-1,TRBD2,-,TRBV24-1,CATSGSTSGNGEQFF,TGTGCCACCAGCGGCAGCACTAGCGGGAATGGTGAGCAGTTCTTC
TRBJ2-7,TRBD1,few,TRBV9,CASSVDETGGYEQYF,TGTGCCAGCAGCGTAGATGAGACAGGGGGGTACGAGCAGTACTTC
TRBJ2-3,TRBD2,-,TRBV10-3,CAISEGTSSGTDTQYF,TGTGCCATCAGTGAGGGGACTAGCTCTGGCACAGATACGCAGTATTTT
TRBJ2-1,TRBD2,-,TRBV29-1,CSVETSGGPNNEQFF,TGCAGCGTTGAGACTAGCGGGGGCCCTAACAATGAGCAGTTCTTC
TRBJ1-6,-,-,TRBV6-5,CAIAKGGRDSPLHF,TGTGCCATAGCAAAGGGGGGAAGGGATTCACCCCTCCACTTT
TRBJ2-5,TRBD1,-,TRBV25-1,CASTPGQGNRQETQYF,TGTGCCAGCACCCCGGGACAGGGAAATAGACAAGAGACCCAGTACTTC
TRBJ2-7,-,-,TRBV7-2,CASSSKDPDYEQYF,TGTGCCAGCAGCTCCAAGGACCCGGACTACGAGCAGTACTTC
TRBJ1-6,TRBD1,once,TRBV10-3,CAIRGTALGSPLHF,TGTGCCATCAGAGGGACAGCCCTCGGCTCACCCCTCCACTTT
TRBJ2-1,-,-,TRBV5-6,CASSLGTTTLLYNEQFF,TGTGCCAGCAGCTTGGGCACCACGACACTACTCTACAATGAGCAGTTCTTC
TRBJ2-1,TRBD2,-,TRBV7-6,CASSLRLAGGQNEQFF,TGTGCCAGCAGCCTGAGACTAGCGGGAGGACAGAATGAGCAGTTCTTC
TRBJ2-1,TRBD1,-,TRBV4-1,CASSQDRGREQFF,TGCGCCAGCAGCCAGGACAGGGGGCGTGAGCAGTTCTTC
TRBJ1-4,-,-,TRBV7-9,CASSLGGSGLFF,TGTGCCAGCAGCTTAGGGGGGTCAGGACTGTTTTTT
TRBJ1-5,TRBD1,-,TRBV4-2,CASSPDRDRGYQPQHF,TGTGCCAGCAGCCCCGACAGAGACAGGGGGTATCAGCCCCAGCATTTT
TRBJ1-2,-,-,TRBV5-5,CASSLGIQGQTDGYTF,TGTGCCAGCAGCTTGGGCATTCAGGGCCAAACCGATGGCTACACCTTC
TRBJ2-5,-,-,TRBV20-1,CSSVGETQYF,TGCAGTTCCGTGGGAGAGACCCAGTACTTC
TRBJ2-7,-,few,TRBV10-2,CASSFGGWAYEQYF,TGCGCCAGCAGTTTTGGGGGTTGGGCCTACGAGCAGTACTTC
TRBJ2-5,TRBD2,-,TRBV7-2,CASSLATELGGDQETQYF,TGTGCCAGCAGCTTAGCGACGGAACTGGGGGGGGACCAAGAGACCCAGTACTTC
TRBJ1-4,-,-,TRBV18,CASSSQTGEKLFF,TGTGCCAGCTCATCACAAACAGGGGAAAAACTGTTTTTT
TRBJ2-4,TRBD1,-,TRBV25-1,CASRDSRGSDKNIQYF,TGTGCCAGTAGGGACAGTCGAGGCTCAGACAAAAACATTCAGTACTTC
TRBJ2-5,TRBD2,-,TRBV6-5,CASIRTSVETQYF,TGTGCCAGCATTAGGACTAGCGTAGAGACCCAGTACTTC
TRBJ2-3,-,once,TRBV24-1,CATSDAGIQTDTQYF,TGTGCCACCAGTGATGCGGGTATACAAACAGATACGCAGTATTTT
TRBJ1-1,TRBD1,-,TRBV9,CASSETGVNTEAFF,TGTGCCAGCAGCGAAACAGGGGTTAACACTGAAGCTTTCTTT
TRBJ1-2,-,-,TRBV19,CASTGHRHGYTF,TGTGCCAGTACGGGACACCGCCATGGCTACACCTTC
TRBJ2-5,TRBD2,-,TRBV7-2,CASSSRLAGVTQYF,TGTGCCAGCAGCTCAAGACTAGCGGGGGTGACCCAGTACTTC
TRBJ2-3,-,-,TRBV6-4,CASSAGTSTDTQYF,TGTGCCAGCAGTGCCGGGACTAGCACAGATACGCAGTATTTT
TRBJ2-7,TRBD1,once,TRBV30,CACSPWGDRGLNEQYF,TGTGCCTGTTCCCCTTGGGGGGACAGGGGGCTCAACGAGCAGTACTTC
TRBJ1-1,TRBD1,once,TRBV27,CASKSEGTGGGRTEAFF,TGTGCCAGCAAAAGTGAAGGGACAGGGGGCGGCAGGACTGAAGCTTTCTTT
TRBJ2-5,-,-,TRBV27,CASYRDRAGKTQYF,TGTGCCAGTTACAGAGACAGGGCGGGAAAGACCCAGTACTTC
TRBJ2-2,-,few,TRBV7-2,CASSVAREGELFF,TGTGCCAGCAGCGTAGCGAGGGAGGGGGAGCTGTTTTTT
TRBJ1-5,-,-,TRBV28,CASSLPNQPQHF,TGTGCCAGCAGTTTACCTAATCAGCCCCAGCATTTT
TRBJ2-4,TRBD1,-,TRBV9,CARSATGDDIQYF,TGTGCCAGAAGCGCGACAGGGGATGACATTCAGTACTTC
TRBJ2-7,-,-,TRBV7-3,CASSLGRTAIYEQYF,TGTGCCAGCAGCTTAGGTAGGACGGCTATCTACGAGCAGTACTTC
TRBJ1-1,-,-,TRBV11-3,CASSLGTKGEAFF,TGTGCCAGCAGCTTAGGTACGAAGGGTGAAGCTTTCTTT
TRBJ2-2,TRBD2,-,TRBV3-1/TRBV3-2,CASSQMSGVTGELFF,TGTGCCAGCAGCCAGATGAGCGGGGTCACCGGGGAGCTGTTTTTT
TRBJ1-4,-,-,TRBV11-2,CASSLGVLGTNEKLFF,TGTGCCAGCAGCTTAGGGGTACTAGGAACTAATGAAAAACTGTTTTTT
TRBJ1-1,-,-,TRBV29-1,CSVRRLSAFF,TGCAGCGTGAGACGGCTGTCGGCTTTCTTT
TRBJ1-2,TRBD1,-,TRBV11-2,CASSLNFGTDYGYTF,TGTGCCAGCAGCTTAAATTTTGGGACAGACTATGGCTACACCTTC
TRBJ1-6,-,-,TRBV6-5,CASSYSNQGRSPLHF,TGTGCCAGCAGTTACTCGAATCAGGGGCGCTCACCCCTCCACTTT
TRBJ1-4,-,-,TRBV5-1,CASSPGAYNEKLFF,TGCGCCAGCAGCCCGGGGGCCTATAATGAAAAACTGTTTTTT
TRBJ2-7,-,once,TRBV6-5,CASRKGLGYEQYF,TGTGCCAGCAGGAAGGGGTTAGGCTACGAGCAGTACTTC
TRBJ2-1,TRBD2,-,TRBV27,CASSPGTSGYNEQFF,TGTGCCAGCAGTCCCGGGACTAGCGGTTACAATGAGCAGTTCTTC
TRBJ2-5,-,-,TRBV10-3,CAIRGGEETQYF,TGTGCCATCAGGGGTGGCGAAGAGACCCAGTACTTC
TRBJ1-1,-,-,TRBV28,CASPNRAHTEAFF,TGTGCCAGTCCGAACCGGGCCCACACTGAAGCTTTCTTT
TRBJ1-5,-,-,TRBV7-3,CASSPGSGQPQHF,TGTGCCAGCAGCCCAGGATCGGGTCAGCCCCAGCATTTT